This T cell receptor beta chain was obtained from a study of blood T cell repertoires in COVID-19. The overall study: The study drew acute and convalescent COVID-19 samples from the United States, Italy and Spain. PBMCs, B-cell-depleted T cells, or T cells provided the cDNA or gDNA that made up the material.

The V end lost 1 base, the J end lost 4 bases, and 8 bases lay between the germline ends. CDR1 is SGHRS and CDR2 is YFSETQ in the germline V gene. The CDR3 runs to 14 residues. Under the authors' procedure: Scientists estimated how many nucleated cells there were by amplifying reference gene primers. Only in-frame clones appear in the TCRdb table, and some are missing; sequencing was by immunoSEQ multiplex PCR. The DNA was the basis for D and trimming; V, J and clone size are from that table. The table has about 120,000 clones, around 90% seen once. This clone showed up just a few times. The sequencing sample was made of peripheral blood. This rearrangement joins TRBV5-1 to TRBJ2-2; tentatively, D is TRBD1 (5 bases). The TCR was taken from a woman aged 50 to 60 with acute or convalescent COVID-19. CDR3 nucleotides: TGCGCCAGCAGCTTGTTACAGGTCACCGGGGAGCTGTTTTTT. Translating it yields CASSLLQVTGELFF.